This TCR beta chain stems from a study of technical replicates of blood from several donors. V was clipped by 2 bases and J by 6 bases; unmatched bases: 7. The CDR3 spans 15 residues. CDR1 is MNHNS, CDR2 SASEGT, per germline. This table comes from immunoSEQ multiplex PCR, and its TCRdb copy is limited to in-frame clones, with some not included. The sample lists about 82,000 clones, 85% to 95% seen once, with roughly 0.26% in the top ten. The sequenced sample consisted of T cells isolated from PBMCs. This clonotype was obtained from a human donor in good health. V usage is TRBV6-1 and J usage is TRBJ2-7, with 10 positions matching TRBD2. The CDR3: CASSERTSGAPEQYF. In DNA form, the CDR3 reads TGTGCCAGCAGTGAAAGAACTAGCGGGGCGCCCGAGCAGTACTTC.